The rows below give T cell receptor beta chains drawn from one sample of a study of blood T cell repertoires in COVID-19. Produced via immunoSEQ multiplex PCR; TCRdb's table is partial and in-frame only. The data show around 430,000 clones, with around nine tenths seen just once and roughly a tenth held by the top ten. Sequenced: PBMCs or T cells enriched from blood (not recorded which). The receptors derive from a woman aged 50 to 65 who had recovered from COVID-19. Each CDR3 is given with its conserved first and last residue. The D gene is left open where the match is weak. Size values are once, few and many counts, or a class for expanded clones, and some rows have none.

cdr3_aa cdr3_nt j_call v_call clone_size d_call
CASSLDRSNEKLFF TGTGCCAGCAGCTTGGACAGGTCCAATGAAAAACTGTTTTTT TRBJ1-4 TRBV5-4 - -
CAILPRYGYTF TGTGCCATCCTCCCCAGGTATGGCTACACCTTC TRBJ1-2 TRBV12-3/TRBV12-4 - -
CASSLEGRGIGSPLHF TGTGCCAGCAGCTTAGAAGGTCGGGGAATTGGCTCACCCCTCCACTTT TRBJ1-6 TRBV11-1 - -
CASSQPSGVAEKLFF TGCGCCAGCAGCCAACCCTCGGGAGTCGCGGAAAAACTGTTTTTT TRBJ1-4 TRBV4-1 - -
CASSSGGVGNTEAFF TGTGCCAGCTCATCCGGAGGAGTCGGAAACACTGAAGCTTTCTTT TRBJ1-1 TRBV18 - -
CASSLGVRGFEKLFF TGTGCCAGCAGCTTAGGGGTCAGGGGTTTTGAAAAACTGTTTTTT TRBJ1-4 TRBV7-8 - -
CASSVAGESSYEQYF TGTGCCAGTAGTGTAGCAGGGGAGAGCTCCTACGAGCAGTACTTC TRBJ2-7 TRBV19 - -
CASSLGDRVSQPQHF TGCGCCAGCAGCTTAGGGGACAGGGTATCTCAGCCCCAGCATTTT TRBJ1-5 TRBV5-1 - TRBD1
CASSPGQGYYGYTF TGTGCCAGCTCACCGGGACAGGGCTACTATGGCTACACCTTC TRBJ1-2 TRBV18 - TRBD1
CASGGWSSTNEKLFF TGTGCCAGCGGTGGTTGGAGTTCAACTAATGAAAAACTGTTTTTT TRBJ1-4 TRBV2 - -
CASRGQGAVEAFF TGTGCCAGCAGGGGACAGGGGGCTGTTGAAGCTTTCTTT TRBJ1-1 TRBV12-3/TRBV12-4 - TRBD1
CASSYSNQPQHF TGTGCCAGCAGTTATAGTAATCAGCCCCAGCATTTT TRBJ1-5 TRBV28 - -
CASSPSSLVGSAFF TGTGCCAGCTCACCTTCCTCTTTGGTCGGGAGCGCTTTCTTT TRBJ1-1 TRBV18 - -
CASRPRGQGEAFF TGTGCCAGCAGGCCTAGGGGACAGGGTGAAGCTTTCTTT TRBJ1-1 TRBV27 - TRBD1
CASGAPRHGETQYF TGTGCCAGCGGGGCCCCACGCCATGGGGAGACCCAGTACTTC TRBJ2-5 TRBV3-1/TRBV3-2 few -
CASSEVGRGREAYGYTF TGTGCCAGCAGTGAAGTTGGAAGGGGGCGAGAGGCCTATGGCTACACCTTC TRBJ1-2 TRBV6-1 - TRBD1
CASSVTEVAGGSSYEQYF TGTGCCAGCAGCGTCACCGAGGTAGCGGGGGGCTCGAGCTACGAGCAGTACTTC TRBJ2-7 TRBV9 - TRBD2
CASSLQGNTEAFF TGTGCCAGCAGTCTTCAGGGGAACACTGAAGCTTTCTTT TRBJ1-1 TRBV6-5 few -
CASSLELAAGSPLHF TGCGCCAGCAGCTTGGAACTGGCCGCAGGCTCACCCCTCCACTTT TRBJ1-6 TRBV5-1 - -
CASNFHQVTEAFF TGTGCCAGCAACTTCCATCAGGTCACTGAAGCTTTCTTT TRBJ1-1 TRBV6-4 - -
CASSQLGYPAFF TGTGCCAGCAGCCAACTAGGTTATCCAGCTTTCTTT TRBJ1-1 TRBV14 - -
CASSVASLTDTQYF TGTGCCAGCAGCGTAGCCAGTTTGACAGATACGCAGTATTTT TRBJ2-3 TRBV9 - -
CASRTGTNNRGYTF TGTGCCAGCAGGACCGGGACTAACAATCGTGGCTACACCTTC TRBJ1-2 TRBV7-2 - -
CASSTLGAGAETQYF TGTGCCAGCAGTACCCTCGGTGCGGGGGCGGAGACCCAGTACTTC TRBJ2-5 TRBV27 - -
CASSPYRGSYEQYF TGTGCCAGCAGTCCTTACCGGGGGTCCTACGAGCAGTACTTC TRBJ2-7 TRBV6-5 - -